This paragraph reports one T cell receptor (beta chain). Its target is not known. Noted time point: pre-sensitization, week 0. Noted treatment: therapeutic diphenylcyclopropenone sensitization with weekly scalp DPC. Authors' processing steps: Sample TCR counts, which ranged from 23,224 to 690,600, had a median of 95,638. MiXCR, run by TCRdb on the RACE reads, gives a single entry per CDR3 protein. The V and J calls shown here were made by TCRdb, not taken from the authors' results. This table holds some 300,000 distinct CDR3 sequences, approximately 5% found once. The sample comes from a study of human T cells and chemical hapten exposure. Overall study: From small differences in pooled library volume came most of the variation in per-sample TCR yields. General study results and limits: The donor cohort had alopecia, so its immune response may not match that of healthy people.

The material sequenced was whole blood, taken in connection with sensitization to the hapten diphenylcyclopropenone (DPC). The clonotype originates from a woman younger than 30 with alopecia areata. Some clones in this sample may be carry-over from other donors' samples.

CDR3 region: CASSLTTSGGANEQYF. As DNA, the CDR3 is TGTGCCAGCAGCTTAACCACTAGCGGGGGGGCCAACGAGCAGTACTTC. This chain connects TRBV7-9 to TRBJ2-7; 13 bases agree with TRBD2. Germline V CDR1 and CDR2: SEHNR, FQNEAQ (reference sequence). Trimming took 2 bases from V and 5 from J; bases not matched to a gene: 6. The CDR3 sequence is 16 residues long.